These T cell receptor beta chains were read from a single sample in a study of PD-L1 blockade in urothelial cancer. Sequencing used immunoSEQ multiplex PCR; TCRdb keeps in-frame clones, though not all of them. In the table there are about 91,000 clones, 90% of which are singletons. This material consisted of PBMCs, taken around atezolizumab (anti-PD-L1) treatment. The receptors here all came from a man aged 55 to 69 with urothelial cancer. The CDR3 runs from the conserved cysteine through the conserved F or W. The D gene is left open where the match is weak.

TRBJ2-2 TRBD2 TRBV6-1 TGTGCCAGCACTGGGACTAGCGGGGGAGCCGGGGAGCTGTTTTTT CASTGTSGGAGELFF
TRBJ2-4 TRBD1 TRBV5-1 TGCGCCAGCAGCTTGGGAGGTCGGGACAGAACAAGAAAAAACATTCAGTACTTC CASSLGGRDRTRKNIQYF
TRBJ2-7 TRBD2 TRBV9 TGTGCCAGCAGCCACCTTGGGGCTAGCGGTCCCTACGAGCAGTACTTC CASSHLGASGPYEQYF
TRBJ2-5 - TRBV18 TGTGCCAGCTCACCCGCACACCCCCAAGAGACCCAGTACTTC CASSPAHPQETQYF
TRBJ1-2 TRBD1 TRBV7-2 TGTGCCAGCAGCTTAGAGCTGACAGGGACTAACTATGGCTACACCTTC CASSLELTGTNYGYTF
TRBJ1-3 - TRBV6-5 TGTGCCAGCAGTTACTCATCAGGGAACTCTGGAAACACCATATATTTT CASSYSSGNSGNTIYF
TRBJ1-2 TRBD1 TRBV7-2 TGTGCCAGCAGCTTAGCGGGACAGGGTACCTATGGCTACACCTTC CASSLAGQGTYGYTF
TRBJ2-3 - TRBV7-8 TGTGCCAGCAGCTTAGCCCGGGGAGGACCGTTTAAGGATACGCAGTATTTT CASSLARGGPFKDTQYF
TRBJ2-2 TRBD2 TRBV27 TGTGCCACCAGGACTAGCGGTAACACCGGGGAGCTGTTTTTT CATRTSGNTGELFF
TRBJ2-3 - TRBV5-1 TGCGCCAGCAGCTTGGGACAGTTCACAGATACGCAGTATTTT CASSLGQFTDTQYF
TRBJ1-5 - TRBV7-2 TGTGCCAGCAGCTTAGGAGCTAGGGAGAATCAGCCCCAGCATTTT CASSLGARENQPQHF
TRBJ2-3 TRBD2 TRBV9 TGTGCCAGCAGCGTGGACACTAGCGGGAGGGCAAATACGCAGTATTTT CASSVDTSGRANTQYF
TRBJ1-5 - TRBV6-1 TGTGCCAGCAGCACCGGTGGGCAGAACAATCAGCCCCAGCATTTT CASSTGGQNNQPQHF
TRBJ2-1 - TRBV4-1 TGCGCCAGCAGCCAAGTAACGGGGGGCTCCCGCGATGAGCAGTTCTTC CASSQVTGGSRDEQFF
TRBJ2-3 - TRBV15 TGTGCCACCAGCAGAGATTTGGAGGGGGCGGATACGCAGTATTTT CATSRDLEGADTQYF
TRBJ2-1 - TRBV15 TGTGCCGCCGGGTCTATATACAATGAGCAGTTCTTC CAAGSIYNEQFF
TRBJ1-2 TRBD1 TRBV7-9 TGTGCCAGCAGCTTAACCTCAGGGGGGCGCCGCTATGGCTACACCTTC CASSLTSGGRRYGYTF
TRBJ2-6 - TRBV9 TGTGCCAGCAGCGGTCCTACCTTGGCCAACGTCCTGACTTTC CASSGPTLANVLTF
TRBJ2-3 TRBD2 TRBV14 TGTGCCAGCAGCCAAGTATCACTAGCGGGAGGTCAAGATACGCAGTATTTT CASSQVSLAGGQDTQYF
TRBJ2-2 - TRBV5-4 TGTGCCAGCAGCTTGGCAGTCTCCCGGGGCACCGGGGAGCTGTTTTTT CASSLAVSRGTGELFF
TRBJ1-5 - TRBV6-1 TGTGCCAGCAGTGAAGGTTCGGTGATTAATCAGCCCCAGCATTTT CASSEGSVINQPQHF
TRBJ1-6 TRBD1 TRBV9 TGTGCCAGCAGCGACCAACAGGGGTTCACCTATAATTCACCCCTCCACTTT CASSDQQGFTYNSPLHF
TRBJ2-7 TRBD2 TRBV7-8 TGTGCCAGCAGCTTAGCGGGACTAGCGGGACTGGACGAGCAGTACTTC CASSLAGLAGLDEQYF